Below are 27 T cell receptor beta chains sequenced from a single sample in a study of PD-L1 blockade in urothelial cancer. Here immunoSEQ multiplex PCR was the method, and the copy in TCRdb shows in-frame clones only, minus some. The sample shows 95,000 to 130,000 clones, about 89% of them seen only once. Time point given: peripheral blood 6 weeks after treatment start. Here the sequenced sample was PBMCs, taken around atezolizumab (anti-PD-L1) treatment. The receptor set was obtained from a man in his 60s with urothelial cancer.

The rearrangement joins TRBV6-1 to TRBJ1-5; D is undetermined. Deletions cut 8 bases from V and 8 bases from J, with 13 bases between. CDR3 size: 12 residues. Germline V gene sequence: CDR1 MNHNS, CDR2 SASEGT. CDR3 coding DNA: TGTGCCAGCGATTACTCCGGGGAGCCCCAGCATTTT. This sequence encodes CASDYSGEPQHF.

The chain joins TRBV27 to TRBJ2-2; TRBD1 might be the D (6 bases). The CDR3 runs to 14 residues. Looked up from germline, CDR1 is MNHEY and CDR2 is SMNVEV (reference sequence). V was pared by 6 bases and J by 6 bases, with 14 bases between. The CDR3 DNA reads TGTGCCAGCAGCCTTGACTGGGGGCCCGGGGAGCTGTTTTTT. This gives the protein CASSLDWGPGELFF.

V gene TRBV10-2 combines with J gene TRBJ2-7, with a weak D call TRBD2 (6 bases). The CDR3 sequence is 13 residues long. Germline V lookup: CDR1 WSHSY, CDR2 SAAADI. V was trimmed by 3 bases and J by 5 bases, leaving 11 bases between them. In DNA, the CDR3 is TGCGCCAGCAGTGACCGACTAGTGCACGAGCAGTACTTC. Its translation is CASSDRLVHEQYF.

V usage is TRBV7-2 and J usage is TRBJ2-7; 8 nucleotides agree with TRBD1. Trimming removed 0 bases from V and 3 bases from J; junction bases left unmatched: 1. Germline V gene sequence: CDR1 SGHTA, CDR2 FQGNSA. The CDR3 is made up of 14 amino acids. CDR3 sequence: CASSLATGGYEQYF. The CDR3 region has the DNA TGTGCCAGCAGCTTAGCCACAGGGGGCTACGAGCAGTACTTC.

The CDR3 loop is CASSLLGLSTDTQYF. The CDR3, as DNA: TGCGCCAGCAGCTTGTTGGGACTCTCCACGGATACGCAGTATTTT. The chain carries TRBV5-1 and TRBJ2-3; maybe TRBD2 (6 bases). The CDR3 covers 15 residues. V was clipped by 1 base and J by 6 bases, with 15 bases between them. Germline loops: CDR1 SGHRS, CDR2 YFSETQ.

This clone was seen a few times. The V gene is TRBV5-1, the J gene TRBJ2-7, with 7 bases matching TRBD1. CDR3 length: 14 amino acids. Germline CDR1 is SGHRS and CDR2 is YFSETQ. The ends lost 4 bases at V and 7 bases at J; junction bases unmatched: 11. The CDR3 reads CASSTSDRAREQYF. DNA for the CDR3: TGCGCCAGCAGCACTTCTGACAGGGCGAGGGAGCAGTACTTC.

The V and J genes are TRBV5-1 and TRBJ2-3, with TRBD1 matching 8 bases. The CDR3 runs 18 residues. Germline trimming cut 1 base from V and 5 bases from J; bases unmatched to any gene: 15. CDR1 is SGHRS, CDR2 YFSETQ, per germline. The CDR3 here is CASSLSVGQGALGDTQYF. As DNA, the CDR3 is TGCGCCAGCAGCTTGAGTGTAGGGCAGGGGGCGCTGGGAGATACGCAGTATTTT.

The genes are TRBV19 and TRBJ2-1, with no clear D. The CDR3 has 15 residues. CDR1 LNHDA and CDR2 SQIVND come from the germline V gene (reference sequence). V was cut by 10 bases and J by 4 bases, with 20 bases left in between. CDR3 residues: CATLPKVAGYNEQFF. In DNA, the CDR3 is TGTGCCACCCTTCCTAAGGTAGCTGGATACAATGAGCAGTTCTTC.

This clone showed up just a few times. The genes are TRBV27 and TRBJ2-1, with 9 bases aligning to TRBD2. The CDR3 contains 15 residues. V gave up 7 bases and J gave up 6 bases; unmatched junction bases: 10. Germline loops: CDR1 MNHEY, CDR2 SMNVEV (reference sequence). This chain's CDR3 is CASTRDASGVNEQFF. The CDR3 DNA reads TGTGCCAGCACCCGGGACGCTAGCGGGGTCAATGAGCAGTTCTTC.

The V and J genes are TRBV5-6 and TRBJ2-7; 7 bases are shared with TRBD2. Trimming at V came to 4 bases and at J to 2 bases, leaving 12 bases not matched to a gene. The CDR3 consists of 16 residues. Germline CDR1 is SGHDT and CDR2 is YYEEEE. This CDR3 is CASSDGLGGDPYEQYF. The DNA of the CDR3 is TGTGCCAGCAGCGACGGTTTGGGGGGGGACCCCTACGAGCAGTACTTC.

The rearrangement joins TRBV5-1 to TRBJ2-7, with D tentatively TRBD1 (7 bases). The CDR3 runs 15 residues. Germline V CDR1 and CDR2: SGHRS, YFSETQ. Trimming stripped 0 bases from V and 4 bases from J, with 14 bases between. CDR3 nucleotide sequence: TGCGCCAGCAGCTTGGGCGGAGGGGGCGCATACGAGCAGTACTTC. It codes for CASSLGGGGAYEQYF. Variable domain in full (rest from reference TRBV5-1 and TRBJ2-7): KAGVTQTPRYLIKTRGQQVTLSCSPISGHRSVSWYQQTPGQGLQFLFEYFSETQRNKGNFPGRFSGRQFSNSRSEMNVSTLELGDSALYLCASSLGGGGAYEQYFGPGTRLTVT.

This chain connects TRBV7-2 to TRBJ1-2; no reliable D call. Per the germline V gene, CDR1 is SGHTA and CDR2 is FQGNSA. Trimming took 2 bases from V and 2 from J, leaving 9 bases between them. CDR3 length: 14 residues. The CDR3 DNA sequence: TGTGCCAGCAGCTTATATCCTGTGAACTATGGCTACACCTTC. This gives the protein CASSLYPVNYGYTF. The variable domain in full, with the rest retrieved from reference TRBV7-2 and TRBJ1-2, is GAGVSQSPSNKVTEKGKDVELRCDPISGHTALYWYRQSLGQGLEFLIYFQGNSAPDKSGLPSDRFSAERTGGSVSTLTIQRTQQEDSAVYLCASSLYPVNYGYTFGSGTRLTVV.

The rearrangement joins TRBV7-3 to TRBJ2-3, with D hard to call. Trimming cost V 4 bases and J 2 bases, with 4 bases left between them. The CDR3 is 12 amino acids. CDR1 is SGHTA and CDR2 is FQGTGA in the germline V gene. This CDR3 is CASSSNTDTQYF. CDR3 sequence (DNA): TGTGCCAGCAGCTCAAACACAGATACGCAGTATTTT.

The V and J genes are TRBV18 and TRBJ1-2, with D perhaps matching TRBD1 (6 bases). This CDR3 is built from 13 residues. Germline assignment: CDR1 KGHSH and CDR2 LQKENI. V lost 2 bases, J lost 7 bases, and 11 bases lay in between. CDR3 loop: CASSPGGLGGYTF. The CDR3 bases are TGTGCCAGCTCACCAGGGGGCCTTGGTGGCTACACCTTC.

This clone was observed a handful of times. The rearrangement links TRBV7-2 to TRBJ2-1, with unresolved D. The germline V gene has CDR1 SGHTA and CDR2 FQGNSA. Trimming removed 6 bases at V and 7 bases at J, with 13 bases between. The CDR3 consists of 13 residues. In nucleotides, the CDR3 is TGTGCCAGCAGAAAAGGTCAGGTTAATGAGCAGTTCTTC. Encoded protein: CASRKGQVNEQFF.

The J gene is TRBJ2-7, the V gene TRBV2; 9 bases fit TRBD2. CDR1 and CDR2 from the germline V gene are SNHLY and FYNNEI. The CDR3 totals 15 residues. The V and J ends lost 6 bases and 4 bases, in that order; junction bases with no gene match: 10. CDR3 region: CASRSFSGSGYEQYF. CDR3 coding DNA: TGTGCCAGCAGATCCTTTAGCGGGAGCGGGTACGAGCAGTACTTC.

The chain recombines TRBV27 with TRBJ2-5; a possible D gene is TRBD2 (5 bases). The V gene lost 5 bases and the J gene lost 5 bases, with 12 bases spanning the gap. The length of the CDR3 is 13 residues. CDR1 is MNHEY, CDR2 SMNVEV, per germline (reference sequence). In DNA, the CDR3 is TGTGCCAGCAGTACCGTTGGAGGCGAGACCCAGTACTTC. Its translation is CASSTVGGETQYF.

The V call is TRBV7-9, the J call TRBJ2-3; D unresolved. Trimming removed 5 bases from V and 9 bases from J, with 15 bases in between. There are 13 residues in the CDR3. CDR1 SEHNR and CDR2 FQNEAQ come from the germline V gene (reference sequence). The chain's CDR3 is CASSLLPAETQYF. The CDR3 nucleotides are TGTGCCAGCAGCCTCCTCCCCGCCGAGACGCAGTATTTT. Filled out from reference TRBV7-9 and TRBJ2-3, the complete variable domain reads DTGVSQNPRHKITKRGQNVTFRCDPISEHNRLYWYRQTLGQGPEFLTYFQNEAQLEKSRLLSDRFSAERPKGSFSTLEIQRTEQGDSAMYLCASSLLPAETQYFGPGTRLTVL.

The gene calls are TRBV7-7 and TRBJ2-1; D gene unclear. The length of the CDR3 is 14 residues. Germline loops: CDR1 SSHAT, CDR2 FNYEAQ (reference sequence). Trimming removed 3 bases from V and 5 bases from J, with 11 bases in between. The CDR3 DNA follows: TGTGCCAGCAGCTTGGAAAGGAGAGACAATGAGCAGTTCTTC. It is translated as CASSLERRDNEQFF.

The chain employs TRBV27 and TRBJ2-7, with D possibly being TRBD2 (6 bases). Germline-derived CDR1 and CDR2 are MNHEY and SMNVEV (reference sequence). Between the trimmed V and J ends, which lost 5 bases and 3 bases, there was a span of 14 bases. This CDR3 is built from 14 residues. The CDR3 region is CASSLKRAGYEQYF. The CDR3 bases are TGTGCCAGCAGTCTTAAGCGGGCCGGCTACGAGCAGTACTTC.

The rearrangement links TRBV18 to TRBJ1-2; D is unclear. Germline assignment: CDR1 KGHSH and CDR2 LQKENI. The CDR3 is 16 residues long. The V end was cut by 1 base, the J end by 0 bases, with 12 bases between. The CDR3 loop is CASSPRSAGSNYGYTF. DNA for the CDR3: TGTGCCAGCTCACCACGGTCGGCAGGTTCTAACTATGGCTACACCTTC.

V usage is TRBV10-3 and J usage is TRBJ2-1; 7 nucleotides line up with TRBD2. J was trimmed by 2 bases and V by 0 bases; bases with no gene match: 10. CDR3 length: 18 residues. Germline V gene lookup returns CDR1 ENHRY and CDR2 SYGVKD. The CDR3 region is CAISESNFARGTYNEQFF. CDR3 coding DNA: TGTGCCATCAGTGAGTCGAACTTTGCGCGGGGGACCTACAATGAGCAGTTCTTC.

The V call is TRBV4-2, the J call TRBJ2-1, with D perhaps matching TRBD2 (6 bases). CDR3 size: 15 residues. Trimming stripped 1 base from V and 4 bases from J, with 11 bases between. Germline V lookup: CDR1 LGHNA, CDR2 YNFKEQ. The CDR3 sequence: CASSQVWTNYNEQFF. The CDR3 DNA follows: TGTGCCAGCAGCCAAGTTTGGACTAATTACAATGAGCAGTTCTTC.

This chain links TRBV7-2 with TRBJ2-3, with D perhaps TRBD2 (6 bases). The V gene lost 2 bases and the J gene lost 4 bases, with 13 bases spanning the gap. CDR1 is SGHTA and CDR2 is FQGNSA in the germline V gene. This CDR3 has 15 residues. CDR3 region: CASSLRWRGPDTQYF. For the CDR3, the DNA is TGTGCCAGCAGCTTACGGTGGAGGGGCCCAGATACGCAGTATTTT.

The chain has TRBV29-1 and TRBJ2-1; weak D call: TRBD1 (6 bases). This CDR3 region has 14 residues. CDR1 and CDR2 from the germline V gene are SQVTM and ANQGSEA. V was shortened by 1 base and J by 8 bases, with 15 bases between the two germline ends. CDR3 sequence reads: CSVEVSNRADEQFF. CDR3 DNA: TGCAGCGTTGAAGTAAGTAACAGGGCGGATGAGCAGTTCTTC.

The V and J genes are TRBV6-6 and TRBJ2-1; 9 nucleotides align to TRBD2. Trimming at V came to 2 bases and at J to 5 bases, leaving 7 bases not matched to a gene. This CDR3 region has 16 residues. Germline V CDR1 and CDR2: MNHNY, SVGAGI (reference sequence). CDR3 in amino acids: CASSYLGGRVDNEQFF. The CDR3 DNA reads TGTGCCAGCAGTTACCTGGGCGGGAGGGTCGACAATGAGCAGTTCTTC.

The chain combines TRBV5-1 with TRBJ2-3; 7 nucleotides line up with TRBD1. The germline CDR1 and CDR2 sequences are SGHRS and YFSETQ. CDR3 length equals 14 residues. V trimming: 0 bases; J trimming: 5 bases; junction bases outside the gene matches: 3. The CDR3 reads CASSLDRGEDTQYF. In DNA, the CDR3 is TGCGCCAGCAGCTTGGACAGGGGAGAAGATACGCAGTATTTT.